The text below deals with one T cell receptor beta chain. The sample is drawn from a study of molecular identifiers for immune sequencing clone quantification. Trimming at V came to 1 base and at J to 3 bases, leaving 6 bases not matched to a gene. CDR1 SGHAT and CDR2 FQNNGV come from the germline V gene. The CDR3 has 15 amino acids. Via MiXCR, TCRdb re-called the PCR reads, giving one row per CDR3 protein. In the table there are about 630,000 distinct CDR3 sequences, about 25% of which are singletons. This chain links TRBV11-2 with TRBJ2-7; TRBD1 aligns across 7 bases. The source of this sequence is a human donor in good health. Some libraries in this study had Jurkat cell RNA spiked in. The sample taken for sequencing was naive CD8+ T cells from blood, with Jurkat cell RNA spiked in. Specified subset: FACS-sorted CD8+CD4-CCR7+CD45RA+ naive T cells. For the CDR3, the DNA is TGTGCCAGCAGCTTAGTAGACAGGGCCGGCTACGAGCAGTACTTC. Translated, it gives CASSLVDRAGYEQYF.